The clone carrying this T cell receptor (beta chain) occurred a few times. Its antigen is still unknown. This sample is drawn from a study of neurological immune-mediated disorders. General study results and limits: HTLV-1-associated myelopathy ranked highest for TCR clonal expansion and multiple sclerosis lowest, beneath healthy controls. When repertoires were grouped phylogenetically, those of 18 of 34 multiple sclerosis patients fell into one related-CDR3 cluster, a possible signature.

The V gene's germline CDR1 is LGHNA and CDR2 YNFKEQ. V was clipped by 2 bases and J by 5 bases, with 7 bases between them. This CDR3 is built from 13 residues. One entry per CDR3 protein results from TCRdb running MiXCR on the 5' RACE reads. The sample holds about 27,000 distinct CDR3 sequences, more than 2.5% seen once. The clonotype originates from a woman younger than 45 with multiple sclerosis. The rearrangement uses TRBV4-2 and TRBJ2-1; maybe TRBD2 (5 bases). The sample was PBMCs. The CDR3 DNA sequence: TGTGCCAGCAGCCAATTGCGGGACAATGAGCAGTTCTTC. Translated: CASSQLRDNEQFF.